This T cell receptor beta chain derives from a study of T cell responses to AZD1222 COVID-19 vaccine. Study overall: Analysis merged second doses at about 4 or about 12 weeks.

Of note for this clone: The antigen is undetermined.

V lost 3 bases, J lost 9 bases, and 9 bases lay in between. There are 12 residues in the CDR3. CDR1 MNHNS and CDR2 SASEGT come from the germline V gene. The assay was immunoSEQ multiplex PCR, and TCRdb's table has in-frame clones only and misses some. The table lists more than 100,000 clones, about nine tenths of them singletons. Study results and limitations: Once two AZD1222 doses were given, Spike-specific TCR breadth and depth went up. Recipients of AZD1222 seropositive at baseline numbered only 5 or 6.

This sequence joins TRBV6-1 and TRBJ2-4, with D uncertain. The source was peripheral blood, collected on day 0 of AZD1222 vaccination. The sequence derives from an adult in good health. The CDR3: CASSESERIQYF. Here the CDR3 DNA reads TGTGCCAGCAGTGAGTCGGAACGCATTCAGTACTTC.